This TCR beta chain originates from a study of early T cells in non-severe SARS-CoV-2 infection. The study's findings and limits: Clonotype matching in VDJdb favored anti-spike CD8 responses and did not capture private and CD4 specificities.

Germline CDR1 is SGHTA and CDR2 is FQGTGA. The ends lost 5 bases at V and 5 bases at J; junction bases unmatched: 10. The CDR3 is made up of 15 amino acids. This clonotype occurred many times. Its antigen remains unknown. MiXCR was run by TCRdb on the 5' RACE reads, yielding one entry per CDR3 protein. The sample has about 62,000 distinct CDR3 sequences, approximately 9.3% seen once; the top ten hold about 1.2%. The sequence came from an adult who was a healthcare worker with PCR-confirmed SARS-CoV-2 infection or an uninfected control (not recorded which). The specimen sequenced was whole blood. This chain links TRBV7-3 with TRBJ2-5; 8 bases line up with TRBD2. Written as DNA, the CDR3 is TGTGCCAGCAGCGCAACCGGGACTAGTGGGGAGACCCAGTACTTC. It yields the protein CASSATGTSGETQYF.